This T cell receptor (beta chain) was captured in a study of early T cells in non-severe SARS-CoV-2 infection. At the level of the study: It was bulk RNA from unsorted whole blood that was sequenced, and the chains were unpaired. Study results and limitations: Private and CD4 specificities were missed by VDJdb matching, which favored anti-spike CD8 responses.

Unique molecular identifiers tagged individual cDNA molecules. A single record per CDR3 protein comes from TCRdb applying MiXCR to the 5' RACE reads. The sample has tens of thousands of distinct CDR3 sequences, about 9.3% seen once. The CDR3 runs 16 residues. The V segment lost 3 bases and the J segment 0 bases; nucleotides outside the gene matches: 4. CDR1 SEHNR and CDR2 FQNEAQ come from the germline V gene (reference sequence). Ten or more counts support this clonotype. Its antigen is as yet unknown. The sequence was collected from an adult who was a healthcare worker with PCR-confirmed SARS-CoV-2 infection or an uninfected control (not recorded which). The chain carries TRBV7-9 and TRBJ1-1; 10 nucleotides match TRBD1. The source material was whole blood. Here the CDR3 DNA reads TGTGCCAGCAGCTTTAGGACAGGGGGGATGAACACTGAAGCTTTCTTT. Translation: CASSFRTGGMNTEAFF.